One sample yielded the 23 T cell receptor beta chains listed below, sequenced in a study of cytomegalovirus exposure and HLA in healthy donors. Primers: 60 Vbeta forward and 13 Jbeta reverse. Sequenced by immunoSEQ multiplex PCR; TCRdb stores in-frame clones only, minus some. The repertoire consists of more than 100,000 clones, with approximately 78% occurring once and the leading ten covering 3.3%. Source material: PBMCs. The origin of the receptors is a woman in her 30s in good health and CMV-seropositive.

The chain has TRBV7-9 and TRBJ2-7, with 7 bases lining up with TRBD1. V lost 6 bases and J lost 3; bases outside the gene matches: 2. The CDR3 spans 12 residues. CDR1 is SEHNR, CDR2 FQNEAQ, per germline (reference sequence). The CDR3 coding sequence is TGTGCCAGCAGGGCAGGGGGCTACGAGCAGTACTTC. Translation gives CASRAGGYEQYF.

The chain's CDR3 is CASSVSSYNSPLHF. Here the CDR3 DNA reads TGTGCCAGCAGTGTGAGCTCCTATAATTCACCCCTCCACTTT. V and J are TRBV6-5 and TRBJ1-6, with unresolved D. V gave up 5 bases and J gave up 0 bases, with 5 bases separating them. CDR1 and CDR2 (germline): MNHEY, SVGAGI. CDR3 length: 14 amino acids.

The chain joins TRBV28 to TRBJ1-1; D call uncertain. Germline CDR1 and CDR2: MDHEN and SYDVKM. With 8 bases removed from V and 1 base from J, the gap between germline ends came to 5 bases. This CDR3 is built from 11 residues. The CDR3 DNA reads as TGTGCCAGCCGGGAGAACACTGAAGCTTTCTTT. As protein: CASRENTEAFF.

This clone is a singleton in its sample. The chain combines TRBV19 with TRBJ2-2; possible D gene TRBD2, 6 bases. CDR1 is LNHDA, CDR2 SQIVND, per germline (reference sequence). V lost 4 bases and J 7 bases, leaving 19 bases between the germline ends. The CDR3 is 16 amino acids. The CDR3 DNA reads TGTGCCAGTAGTACGGGGGACGGGGTAGTCATCGGGGAGCTGTTTTTT. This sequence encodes CASSTGDGVVIGELFF.

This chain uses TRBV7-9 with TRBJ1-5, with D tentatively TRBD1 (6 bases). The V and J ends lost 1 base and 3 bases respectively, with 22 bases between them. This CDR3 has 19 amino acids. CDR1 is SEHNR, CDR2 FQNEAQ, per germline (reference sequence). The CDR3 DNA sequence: TGTGCCAGCAGCTTAGTAAGAGGGGGGTCCGGGGGGCTCAATCAGCCCCAGCATTTT. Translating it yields CASSLVRGGSGGLNQPQHF.

CDR3 DNA sequence: TGTGCCTGGAGTGTAATGACAGGGTCATTCAGGGATAGCAATCAGCCCCAGCATTTT. It is translated as CAWSVMTGSFRDSNQPQHF. This sequence joins TRBV30 and TRBJ1-5; 7 nucleotides line up with TRBD1. The CDR3 extends over 19 amino acids. The germline gives CDR1 GTSNPN, CDR2 SVGIG (reference sequence). With 0 bases clipped from V and 0 bases from J, the junction kept 14 bases outside the gene matches. Full variable domain (rest looked up from reference TRBV30 and TRBJ1-5): SQTIHQWPATLVQPVGSPLSLECTVEGTSNPNLYWYRQAAGRGLQLLFYSVGIGQISSEVPQNLSASRPQDRQFILSSKKLLLSDSGFYLCAWSVMTGSFRDSNQPQHFGDGTRLSIL.

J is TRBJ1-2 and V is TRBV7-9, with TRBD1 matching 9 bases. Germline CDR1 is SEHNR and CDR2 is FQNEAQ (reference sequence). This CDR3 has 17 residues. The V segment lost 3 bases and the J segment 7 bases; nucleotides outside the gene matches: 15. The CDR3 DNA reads TGTGCCAGCAGCTTCCACTCACAGGGGGCTATCCTCTCTGGCTACACCTTC. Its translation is CASSFHSQGAILSGYTF.

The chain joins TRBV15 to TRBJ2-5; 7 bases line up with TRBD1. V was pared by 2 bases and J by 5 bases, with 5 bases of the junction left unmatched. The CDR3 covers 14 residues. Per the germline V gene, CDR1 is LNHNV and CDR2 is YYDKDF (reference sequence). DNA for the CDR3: TGTGCCACCAGCAGATCTGGACAGGCGGAGACCCAGTACTTC. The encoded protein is CATSRSGQAETQYF.

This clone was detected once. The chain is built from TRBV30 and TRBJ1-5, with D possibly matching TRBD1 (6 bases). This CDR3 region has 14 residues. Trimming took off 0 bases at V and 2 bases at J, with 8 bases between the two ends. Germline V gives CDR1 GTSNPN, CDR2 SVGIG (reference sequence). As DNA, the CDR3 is TGTGCCTGGAGTGTCGAGGGGGGCAATCAGCCCCAGCATTTT. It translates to CAWSVEGGNQPQHF.

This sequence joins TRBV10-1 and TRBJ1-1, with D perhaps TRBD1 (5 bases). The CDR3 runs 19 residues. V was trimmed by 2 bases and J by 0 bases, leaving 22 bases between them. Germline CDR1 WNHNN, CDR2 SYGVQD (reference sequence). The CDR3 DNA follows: TGCGCCAGCAGTGAGGCAGGGATTGGAGGGGCCGTAATGAACACTGAAGCTTTCTTT. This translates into CASSEAGIGGAVMNTEAFF.

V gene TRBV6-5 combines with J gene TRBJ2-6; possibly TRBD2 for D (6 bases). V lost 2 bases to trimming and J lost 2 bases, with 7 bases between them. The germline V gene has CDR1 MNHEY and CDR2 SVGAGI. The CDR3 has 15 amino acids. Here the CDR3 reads CASSYGRTGANVLTF. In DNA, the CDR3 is TGTGCCAGCAGTTACGGGAGGACTGGGGCCAACGTCCTGACTTTC.

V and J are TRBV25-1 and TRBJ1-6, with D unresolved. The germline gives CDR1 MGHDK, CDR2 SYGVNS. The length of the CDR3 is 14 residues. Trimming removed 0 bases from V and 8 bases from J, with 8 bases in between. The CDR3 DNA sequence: TGTGCCAGCAGTGAATACACGGGAGATTCACCCCTCCACTTT. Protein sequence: CASSEYTGDSPLHF.

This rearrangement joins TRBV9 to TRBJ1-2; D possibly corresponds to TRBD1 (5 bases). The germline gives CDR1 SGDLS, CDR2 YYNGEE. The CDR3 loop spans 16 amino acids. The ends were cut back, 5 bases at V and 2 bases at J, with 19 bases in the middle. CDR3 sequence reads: CASSARGSGENYGYTF. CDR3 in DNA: TGTGCCAGCAGTGCTAGGGGTTCCGGTGAAAACTATGGCTACACCTTC.

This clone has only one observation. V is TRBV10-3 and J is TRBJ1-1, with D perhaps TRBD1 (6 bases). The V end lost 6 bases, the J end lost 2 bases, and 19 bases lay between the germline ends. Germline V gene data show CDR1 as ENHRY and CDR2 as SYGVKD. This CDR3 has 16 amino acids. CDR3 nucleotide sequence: TGTGCCATCAGAGGTACAGGGTCGGGGCGAAACACTGAAGCTTTCTTT. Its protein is CAIRGTGSGRNTEAFF.

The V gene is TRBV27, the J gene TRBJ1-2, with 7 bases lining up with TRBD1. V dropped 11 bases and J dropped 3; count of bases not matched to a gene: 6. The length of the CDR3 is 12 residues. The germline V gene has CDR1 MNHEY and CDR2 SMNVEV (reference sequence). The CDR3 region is CAPRDRDYGYTF. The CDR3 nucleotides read TGTGCCCCGCGAGACAGGGACTATGGCTACACCTTC.

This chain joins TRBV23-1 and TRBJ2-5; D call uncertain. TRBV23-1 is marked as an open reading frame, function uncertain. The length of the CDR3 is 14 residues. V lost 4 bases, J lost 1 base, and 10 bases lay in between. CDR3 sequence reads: CASSPGGVQETQYF. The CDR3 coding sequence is TGCGCCAGCAGTCCCGGTGGTGTCCAAGAGACCCAGTACTTC.

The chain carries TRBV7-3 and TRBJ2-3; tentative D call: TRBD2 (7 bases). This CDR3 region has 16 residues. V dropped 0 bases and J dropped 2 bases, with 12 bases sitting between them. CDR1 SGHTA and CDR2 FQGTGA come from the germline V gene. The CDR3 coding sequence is TGTGCCAGCAGCTTAACGGGGGGGGCACCCACAGATACGCAGTATTTT. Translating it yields CASSLTGGAPTDTQYF.

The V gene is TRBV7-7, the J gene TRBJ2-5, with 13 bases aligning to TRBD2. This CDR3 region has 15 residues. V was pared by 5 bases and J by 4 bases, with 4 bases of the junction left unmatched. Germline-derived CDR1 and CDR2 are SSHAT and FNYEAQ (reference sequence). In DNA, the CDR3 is TGTGCCAGCAGCGCCGGACTAGCGGGGGCAGAGACCCAGTACTTC. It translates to CASSAGLAGAETQYF.

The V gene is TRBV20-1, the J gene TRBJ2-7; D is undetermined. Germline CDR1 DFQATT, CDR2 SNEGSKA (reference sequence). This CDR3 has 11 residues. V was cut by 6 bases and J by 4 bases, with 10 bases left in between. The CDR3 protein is CSAPVLYEQYF. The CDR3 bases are TGCAGTGCCCCCGTCCTGTACGAGCAGTACTTC.

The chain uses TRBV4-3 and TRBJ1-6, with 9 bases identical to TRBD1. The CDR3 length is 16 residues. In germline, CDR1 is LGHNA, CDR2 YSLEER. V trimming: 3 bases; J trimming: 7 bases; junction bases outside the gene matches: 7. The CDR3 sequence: CASSQYTGTGNSPLHF. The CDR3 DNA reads TGCGCCAGCAGCCAGTATACCGGGACAGGGAATTCACCCCTCCACTTT.

As DNA, the CDR3 is TGTGCCAGCAGCTTGTCGGCGGACCAAGAGACCCAGTACTTC. Amino acids: CASSLSADQETQYF. This rearrangement joins TRBV5-5 to TRBJ2-5; no definite D call. Trimming took 1 base from V and 0 from J, leaving 7 bases between them. Germline V gene lookup returns CDR1 SGHKS and CDR2 YYEKEE (reference sequence). This CDR3 comprises 14 residues.

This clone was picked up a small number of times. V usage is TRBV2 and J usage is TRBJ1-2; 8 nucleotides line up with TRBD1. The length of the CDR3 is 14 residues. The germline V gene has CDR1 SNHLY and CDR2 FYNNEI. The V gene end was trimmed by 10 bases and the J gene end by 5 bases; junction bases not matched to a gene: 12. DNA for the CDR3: TGTGCCAATTCCCGGGACAGGAATGCTTATGGCTACACCTTC. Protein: CANSRDRNAYGYTF.

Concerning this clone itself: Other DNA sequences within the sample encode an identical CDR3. The chain's CDR3 is CASSQVTSGTDTQYF. DNA for the CDR3: TGCGCCAGCAGCCAAGTGACTAGCGGCACAGATACGCAGTATTTT. This chain connects TRBV4-1 to TRBJ2-3; 8 bases are shared with TRBD2. The CDR3 totals 15 residues. V was clipped by 1 base and J by 1 base; unmatched bases: 1. Germline V gives CDR1 MGHRA, CDR2 YSYEKL.